This is a list of T cell receptor beta chains from one sample in a study of T cells in Graves' hyperthyroidism and ophthalmopathy. From the multiplex PCR reads, TCRdb called clonotypes with MiXCR, one entry per CDR3 protein. The data contain 250,000 to 300,000 distinct CDR3 sequences, about 13% of them singletons. Sequenced sample: blood. The receptors were gathered from a middle-aged woman with Graves' hyperthyroidism. The CDR3 runs from the conserved cysteine through the conserved F or W. The order of the fields is V gene, clone size, D gene, J gene, CDR3 protein, CDR3 DNA. The D gene is left open where the match is weak. A clone size is listed for some rows: how often the clone was seen (once, few, many), or a class if it is expanded.

TRBV6-1	many	-	TRBJ2-7	CASKPGHHISYEQYF	TGTGCCAGCAAACCGGGACACCATATTTCCTACGAGCAGTACTTC
TRBV7-9	few	TRBD2	TRBJ2-3	CASGRISGRSRSTDTQYF	TGTGCCAGCGGGCGGATTAGCGGGAGAAGTCGGAGCACAGATACGCAGTATTTT
TRBV4-2	-	-	TRBJ2-7	CASSQDEKEKQGHEQYF	TGTGCCAGCAGCCAAGATGAAAAGGAGAAGCAGGGCCACGAGCAGTACTTC
TRBV6-1	many	-	TRBJ1-4	CASSEFRGDEKLFF	TGTGCCAGCAGTGAGTTTCGGGGGGATGAAAAACTGTTTTTT
TRBV7-8	many	-	TRBJ2-5	CASSLAGAIRETQYF	TGTGCCAGCAGCTTAGCAGGGGCGATTAGGGAGACCCAGTACTTC
TRBV18	many	-	TRBJ1-6	CASSPGDSPLHF	TGTGCCAGCTCACCAGGGGATTCACCCCTCCACTTT
TRBV20-1	many	-	TRBJ2-7	CSARDMSGTDEYEQYF	TGCAGTGCTAGAGATATGAGCGGGACAGACGAATACGAGCAGTACTTC
TRBV28	-	TRBD2	TRBJ2-2	CASSPPGGEPGELFF	TGTGCCAGCAGCCCCCCGGGAGGAGAACCCGGGGAGCTGTTTTTT
TRBV6-1	many	TRBD1	TRBJ2-7	CASSAAGQGANYEQYF	TGTGCCAGCAGTGCCGCGGGACAGGGGGCAAACTACGAGCAGTACTTC
TRBV7-2	many	-	TRBJ2-2	CASSPLVSNTGELFF	TGTGCCAGCAGCCCACTAGTATCCAACACCGGGGAGCTGTTTTTT
TRBV10-2	many	-	TRBJ1-2	CASRGSRGMLYGYTF	TGCGCCAGCAGGGGATCTCGAGGGATGCTCTATGGCTACACCTTC
TRBV27	many	TRBD2	TRBJ2-3	CASSPIGGSPPDTQYF	TGTGCCAGCAGTCCGATAGGCGGGAGCCCTCCGGATACGCAGTATTTT
TRBV7-8	few	-	TRBJ1-5	CASSPRPGVYSNQPQHF	TGTGCCAGCAGCCCTAGACCCGGGGTCTATAGCAATCAGCCCCAGCATTTT
TRBV20-1	few	TRBD1	TRBJ2-2	CSAWASGTGETGELFF	TGCAGTGCTTGGGCCTCAGGGACAGGGGAAACCGGGGAGCTGTTTTTT
TRBV20-1	many	-	TRBJ1-1	CSAREVNTEAFF	TGCAGTGCTAGGGAAGTGAACACTGAAGCTTTCTTT
TRBV3-1	many	-	TRBJ1-1	CASSPLLGTEAFF	TGTGCCAGCAGCCCCCTCCTGGGAACTGAAGCTTTCTTT
TRBV3-1	many	-	TRBJ2-3	CASSPRGREADTQYF	TGTGCCAGCAGCCCTAGGGGGCGGGAGGCAGATACGCAGTATTTT
TRBV24-1	many	-	TRBJ1-5	CATSDSGLPQHF	TGTGCCACCAGTGATAGCGGATTGCCCCAGCATTTT
TRBV6-1	many	TRBD2	TRBJ2-7	CASSEGLAETSYEQYF	TGTGCCAGCAGTGAGGGACTAGCGGAGACCTCCTACGAGCAGTACTTC
TRBV10-1	-	TRBD1	TRBJ2-5	CASPGDGTGGKETQYF	TGCGCCAGCCCGGGCGACGGGACAGGGGGGAAAGAGACCCAGTACTTC
TRBV28	many	-	TRBJ2-3	CASSLRGADTQYF	TGTGCCAGCAGTTTAAGAGGTGCAGATACGCAGTATTTT
TRBV18	-	TRBD1	TRBJ2-7	CASSPGTGFREQYF	TGTGCCAGCTCACCTGGGACAGGGTTTCGAGAGCAGTACTTC
TRBV10-2	-	-	TRBJ1-1	CASSEKDRDNPFF	TGCGCCAGCAGTGAAAAAGATCGAGACAATCCTTTCTTT
TRBV10-3	few	-	TRBJ1-2	CAISLTFTDGYTF	TGTGCCATCAGTCTGACGTTCACGGACGGCTACACCTTC
TRBV7-6	many	-	TRBJ2-7	CASSLGLSAQTNEQYF	TGTGCCAGCAGCTTAGGCCTCAGTGCTCAAACTAACGAGCAGTACTTC
TRBV12-3/TRBV12-4	many	-	TRBJ2-7	CASSKGYEQYF	TGTGCCAGCAGTAAGGGCTACGAGCAGTACTTC
TRBV20-1	many	-	TRBJ2-1	CSAGHLSYNEQFF	TGCAGTGCTGGTCACCTCTCCTACAATGAGCAGTTCTTC
TRBV10-3	-	TRBD2	TRBJ2-5	CAISGGWAGEETQYF	TGTGCCATCAGTGGAGGGTGGGCGGGAGAAGAGACCCAGTACTTC
TRBV15	-	-	TRBJ2-3	CATSRDRHHSSPDTQYF	TGTGCCACCAGCAGAGATCGGCACCATTCCTCCCCAGATACGCAGTATTTT
TRBV24-1	-	TRBD2	TRBJ2-7	CATAGNREGLYLDEQYF	TGTGCCACCGCAGGCAACCGGGAGGGCCTTTATTTGGACGAGCAGTACTTC
TRBV6-1	few	TRBD1	TRBJ1-4	CAARRGLNEKLFF	TGTGCCGCCAGGAGGGGGCTTAATGAAAAACTGTTTTTT
TRBV2	many	TRBD1	TRBJ2-5	CASIIQGRGETQYF	TGTGCCAGCATCATACAGGGGAGAGGAGAGACCCAGTACTTC
TRBV5-6	many	-	TRBJ1-5	CASSFGFSNQPQHF	TGTGCCAGCAGCTTCGGGTTCAGCAATCAGCCCCAGCATTTT
TRBV6-6	few	TRBD2	TRBJ2-7	CASSYSRELYEQYF	TGTGCCAGCAGTTACTCGCGGGAGTTGTACGAGCAGTACTTC
TRBV20-1	-	TRBD2	TRBJ2-7	CSASSPGTSGTSGLGGQYF	TGCAGTGCTAGTAGCCCCGGGACTAGCGGGACCTCGGGGCTGGGCGGGCAGTACTTC
TRBV6-5	-	TRBD2	TRBJ2-7	CASSFQFATSGRNEQYF	TGTGCCAGCAGTTTCCAATTCGCGACTAGCGGGAGAAACGAGCAGTACTTC
TRBV6-1	many	TRBD1	TRBJ2-5	CASRDRGRETQYF	TGTGCCAGCAGAGACAGGGGTCGAGAGACCCAGTACTTC
TRBV6-1	many	-	TRBJ1-2	CASSPFARASGYTF	TGTGCCAGCAGCCCGTTTGCGCGGGCGAGCGGCTACACCTTC
TRBV28	many	-	TRBJ2-1	CASREWGHDEQFF	TGTGCCAGCAGGGAGTGGGGGCACGATGAGCAGTTCTTC
TRBV28	few	-	TRBJ2-7	CASNPRPGPQQYF	TGTGCCAGCAATCCGCGGCCGGGACCTCAGCAGTACTTC
TRBV7-8	many	TRBD2	TRBJ2-4	CASSPYSGTRDIQYF	TGTGCCAGCAGCCCCTACAGCGGGACTAGAGACATTCAGTACTTC
TRBV4-2	-	TRBD2	TRBJ2-1	CASSPFSSGSHNEQFF	TGTGCCAGCAGCCCTTTTTCTAGCGGGAGTCACAATGAGCAGTTCTTC
TRBV7-7	-	-	TRBJ2-7	CASSWKGPSEGKLPEQYF	TGTGCTAGCAGCTGGAAAGGTCCGTCTGAGGGGAAACTCCCCGAGCAGTACTTC
TRBV30	many	-	TRBJ1-5	CAWSGQGGNQPQHF	TGTGCCTGGAGTGGGCAGGGAGGCAATCAGCCCCAGCATTTT
TRBV11-3	many	-	TRBJ1-5	CASSLDGQSNQPQHF	TGTGCCAGCAGCTTAGACGGGCAGAGCAATCAGCCCCAGCATTTT